This T cell receptor beta chain stems from a study of T cell responses to AZD1222 COVID-19 vaccine. Study-wide results and limits: An increase in Spike-specific TCR breadth and depth was observed after two AZD1222 doses. In a largely white British group with more females than males, clonal diversity was possibly underestimated. Among AZD1222 vaccinees, only 5 to 7 were seropositive at baseline.

Worth noting for this clone: Its antigen is unknown.

Here immunoSEQ multiplex PCR was the method, and the copy in TCRdb shows in-frame clones only, minus some. The sample shows roughly 190,000 clones, roughly nine tenths of them seen only once. The CDR3 has 15 amino acids. The trim removed 1 base at V and 5 bases at J, leaving 4 bases unmatched. CDR1 and CDR2 (germline): SGHAT, FQNNGV. This clonotype was obtained from an adult who received the AZD1222 COVID-19 vaccine. The input for sequencing was peripheral blood, taken 28 days after the second AZD1222 dose. The rearrangement joins TRBV11-2 to TRBJ1-1; 10 bases map to TRBD1. CDR3 nucleotide sequence: TGTGCCAGCAGCTTAGCTGGACAGGGGGGAACTGAAGCTTTCTTT. Translated, it gives CASSLAGQGGTEAFF.